The rows below give T cell receptor beta chains drawn from one sample of a study of cytomegalovirus exposure and HLA in healthy donors. Clones were read by immunoSEQ multiplex PCR, and TCRdb kept only the in-frame ones, dropping some. The table has more than 300,000 clones, roughly 90% seen once. The sequenced sample was PBMCs. The receptor source for this set is a woman aged 18-29 years in good health and CMV-seronegative. Each CDR3 is given with its conserved first and last residue. The D gene is left open where the match is weak. The listing skips clone size in some rows; elsewhere it reads once, few, many or a size class.

j_call clone_size v_call d_call cdr3_aa cdr3_nt
TRBJ2-7 NA TRBV27 TRBD1 CASYGTGTSYEQYF TGTGCCAGCTATGGGACAGGGACCTCCTACGAGCAGTACTTC
TRBJ1-1 NA TRBV9 NA CASSSMNTEAFF TGTGCCAGCAGCTCTATGAACACTGAAGCTTTCTTT
TRBJ2-7 NA TRBV5-6 NA CASSQTGSQYEQYF TGTGCCAGCAGCCAGACAGGCTCCCAATACGAGCAGTACTTC
TRBJ1-2 few TRBV9 NA CASSVDRKGYGYTF TGTGCCAGCAGCGTAGACAGGAAAGGCTATGGCTACACCTTC
TRBJ2-3 NA TRBV5-1 TRBD1 CASSLLSGGSTDTQYF TGCGCCAGCAGCTTGTTGTCAGGGGGCAGCACAGATACGCAGTATTTT
TRBJ2-3 NA TRBV5-1 TRBD2 CASSSGGSGDTQYF TGCGCCAGCAGCTCGGGCGGGAGCGGGGATACGCAGTATTTT
TRBJ1-4 NA TRBV6-1 NA CASSPTTEGGEKLFF TGTGCCAGCAGCCCCACGACAGAAGGGGGTGAAAAACTGTTTTTT
TRBJ1-4 NA TRBV5-8 NA CASSLNGRAAQEKLFF TGTGCCAGCAGCTTGAACGGCAGAGCGGCTCAGGAAAAACTGTTTTTT
TRBJ2-3 NA TRBV21-1 NA CASSKVQGKSTDTQYF TGTGCCAGCAGCAAAGTGCAGGGGAAGAGCACAGATACGCAGTATTTT
TRBJ2-1 once TRBV4-2 TRBD2 CASSQVGISGSSYNEQFF TGTGCCAGCAGCCAAGTAGGGATTAGCGGGAGCTCCTACAATGAGCAGTTCTTC
TRBJ2-7 NA TRBV28 TRBD2 CASSLPGGLAGGAGEQYF TGTGCCAGCAGTTTGCCAGGGGGCCTAGCGGGAGGGGCGGGCGAGCAGTACTTC
TRBJ1-2 NA TRBV6-6 NA CASSPLNPGDRYGYTF TGTGCCAGCAGTCCCCTTAATCCAGGGGACCGCTATGGCTACACCTTC
TRBJ1-5 NA TRBV7-9 NA CASSFSSHLSNQPQHF TGTGCCAGCAGCTTCTCTTCACATCTTAGCAATCAGCCCCAGCATTTT
TRBJ1-5 NA TRBV2 TRBD1 CASSGQYNQPQHF TGTGCCAGCTCGGGACAGTACAATCAGCCCCAGCATTTT
TRBJ2-7 NA TRBV5-6 TRBD2 CASSWWASGRYEQYF TGTGCCAGCAGCTGGTGGGCTAGCGGGAGATACGAGCAGTACTTC
TRBJ2-2 NA TRBV29-1 NA CSVRVVAGELFF TGCAGCGTTCGGGTCGTTGCCGGGGAGCTGTTTTTT
TRBJ2-1 NA TRBV9 NA CASSVSGGTGNEQFF TGTGCCAGCAGCGTTTCGGGGGGGACAGGGAATGAGCAGTTCTTC
TRBJ1-2 few TRBV9 NA CASSVDGRVDGYTF TGTGCCAGCAGCGTAGATGGCAGGGTGGATGGCTACACCTTC
TRBJ2-3 NA TRBV6-1 NA CASTSDYADTQYF TGTGCCAGCACCTCCGACTATGCAGATACGCAGTATTTT
TRBJ1-6 NA TRBV19 NA CASSILTASSSPLHF TGTGCCAGTAGTATCCTGACAGCTTCGTCATCACCCCTCCACTTT
TRBJ1-1 NA TRBV5-6 NA CASSLLTDQNTEAFF TGTGCCAGCAGCTTGTTGACAGACCAGAACACTGAAGCTTTCTTT
TRBJ2-5 NA TRBV28 TRBD2 CASMASGRVSQETQYF TGTGCCAGCATGGCTAGCGGGAGGGTGAGCCAAGAGACCCAGTACTTC